This TCR beta chain was found in a study of blood T cell repertoires in COVID-19. Sequenced by immunoSEQ multiplex PCR; TCRdb stores in-frame clones only, minus some. The table has roughly 84,000 clones, 70% to 85% seen once. This CDR3 has 15 amino acids. The clonotype was recovered from a woman aged 45-65 years with acute or convalescent COVID-19. This chain uses TRBV21-1 with TRBJ2-1; the DNA was not used to check the table's D call, TRBD1. TRBV21-1 is a recognized pseudogene. The material sequenced was peripheral blood. The CDR3 loop reads CASIIRTGLRNEQFF. DNA for the CDR3: TGTGCCAGCATCATCAGGACAGGGCTGCGGAATGAGCAGTTCTTC.